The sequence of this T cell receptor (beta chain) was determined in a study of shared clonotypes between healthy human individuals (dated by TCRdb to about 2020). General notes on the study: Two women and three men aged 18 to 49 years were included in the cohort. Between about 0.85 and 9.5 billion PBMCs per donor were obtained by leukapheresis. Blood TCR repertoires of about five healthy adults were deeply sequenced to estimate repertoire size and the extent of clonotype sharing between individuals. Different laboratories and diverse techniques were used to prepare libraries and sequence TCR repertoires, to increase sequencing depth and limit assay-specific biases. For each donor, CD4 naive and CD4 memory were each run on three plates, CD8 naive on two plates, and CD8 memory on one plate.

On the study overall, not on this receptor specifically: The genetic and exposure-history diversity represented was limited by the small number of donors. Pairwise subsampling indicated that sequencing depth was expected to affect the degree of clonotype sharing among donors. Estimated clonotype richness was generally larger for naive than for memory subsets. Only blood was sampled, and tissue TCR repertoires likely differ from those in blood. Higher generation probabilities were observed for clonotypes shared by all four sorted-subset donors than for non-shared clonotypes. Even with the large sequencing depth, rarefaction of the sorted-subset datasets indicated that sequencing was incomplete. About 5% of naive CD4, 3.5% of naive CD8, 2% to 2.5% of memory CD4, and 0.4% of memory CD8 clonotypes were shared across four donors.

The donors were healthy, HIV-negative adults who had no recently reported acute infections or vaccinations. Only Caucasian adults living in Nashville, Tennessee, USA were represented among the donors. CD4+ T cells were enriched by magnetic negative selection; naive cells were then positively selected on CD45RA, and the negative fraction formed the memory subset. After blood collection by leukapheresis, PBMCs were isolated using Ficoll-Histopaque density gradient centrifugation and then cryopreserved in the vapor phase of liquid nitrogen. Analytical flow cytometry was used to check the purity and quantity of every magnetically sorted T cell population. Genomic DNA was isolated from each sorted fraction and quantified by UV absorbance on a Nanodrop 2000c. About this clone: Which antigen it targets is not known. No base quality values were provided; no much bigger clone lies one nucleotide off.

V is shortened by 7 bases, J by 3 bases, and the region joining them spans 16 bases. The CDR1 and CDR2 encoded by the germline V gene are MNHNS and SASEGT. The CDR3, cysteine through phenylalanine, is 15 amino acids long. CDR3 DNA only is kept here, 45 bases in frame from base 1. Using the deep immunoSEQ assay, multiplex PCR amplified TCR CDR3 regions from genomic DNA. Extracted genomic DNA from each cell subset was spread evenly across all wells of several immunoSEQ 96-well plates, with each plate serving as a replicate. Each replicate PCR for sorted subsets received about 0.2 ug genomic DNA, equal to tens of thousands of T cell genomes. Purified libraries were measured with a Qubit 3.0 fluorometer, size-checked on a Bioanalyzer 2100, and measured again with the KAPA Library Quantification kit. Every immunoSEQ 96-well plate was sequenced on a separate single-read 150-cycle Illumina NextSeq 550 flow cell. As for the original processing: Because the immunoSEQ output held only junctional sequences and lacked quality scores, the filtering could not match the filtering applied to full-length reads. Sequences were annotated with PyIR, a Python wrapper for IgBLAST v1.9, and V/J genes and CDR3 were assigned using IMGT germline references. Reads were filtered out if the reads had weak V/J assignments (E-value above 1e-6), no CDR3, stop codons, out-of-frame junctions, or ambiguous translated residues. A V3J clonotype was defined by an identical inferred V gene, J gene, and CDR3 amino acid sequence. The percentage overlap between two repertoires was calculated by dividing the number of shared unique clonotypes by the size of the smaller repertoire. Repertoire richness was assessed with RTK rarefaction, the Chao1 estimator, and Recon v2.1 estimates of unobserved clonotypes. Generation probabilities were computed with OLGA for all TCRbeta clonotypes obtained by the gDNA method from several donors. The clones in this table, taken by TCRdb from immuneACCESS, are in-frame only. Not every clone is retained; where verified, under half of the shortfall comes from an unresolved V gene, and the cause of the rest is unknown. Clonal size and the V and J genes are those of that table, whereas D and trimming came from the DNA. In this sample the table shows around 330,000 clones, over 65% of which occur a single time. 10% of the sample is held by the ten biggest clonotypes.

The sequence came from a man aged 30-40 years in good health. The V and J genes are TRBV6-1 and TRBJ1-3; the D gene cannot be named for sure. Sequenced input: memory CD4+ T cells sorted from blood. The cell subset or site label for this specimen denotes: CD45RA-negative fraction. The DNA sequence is TGTGCCAGCATTACTAGTGCGCCCTTTGGAAACACCATATATTTT. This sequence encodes CASITSAPFGNTIYF.